This TCR beta chain originates from a study of blood T cell repertoires in COVID-19. The table came from immunoSEQ multiplex PCR; TCRdb's copy has only in-frame clones and leaves some out. Of fewer than 85,000 clones listed, roughly four fifths are singletons. The CDR3 is 13 amino acids. After removal of 4 bases from V and 5 bases from J, the junction contained 3 bases not matched to a gene. From germline, CDR1 is SGHNT and CDR2 YYREEE (reference sequence). The receptor comes from a man in his 70s with COVID-19, enrolled during active disease. The chain has TRBV5-4 and TRBJ1-2, with TRBD1 matching 9 bases. Specimen: peripheral blood. The CDR3 DNA follows: TGTGCCAGCAGCACTGGACAGGGGTATGGCTACACCTTC. Its protein product is CASSTGQGYGYTF.